Listed below are T cell receptor beta chains from one sample, sequenced in a study of cytomegalovirus exposure and HLA in healthy donors. Method: immunoSEQ multiplex PCR; TCRdb's copy keeps in-frame clones and lacks some. Counted here are under 200,000 clones, approximately 82% occurring once; the ten biggest clones make up 8% to 10%. Sequenced sample: PBMCs. The receptors originated from a male donor in good health and CMV-seropositive. Each CDR3 is given with its conserved first and last residue. The D gene is left open where the match is weak. Some rows have no size entry. The others give once, few or many, or a class for an expanded clone.

V: TRBV4-1
D: TRBD1
size: -
J: TRBJ1-2
CDR3: CASSQGTGNYGYTF
DNA: TGCGCCAGCAGCCAAGGGACAGGGAACTATGGCTACACCTTC

V: TRBV5-4
D: TRBD1
size: -
J: TRBJ2-7
CDR3: CASSQGQGRYEQYF
DNA: TGTGCCAGCAGCCAAGGACAGGGTCGCTACGAGCAGTACTTC

V: TRBV25-1
D: TRBD1
size: -
J: TRBJ1-6
CDR3: CASSEGTATRSPLHF
DNA: TGTGCCAGCAGTGAAGGGACAGCCACTCGTTCACCCCTCCACTTT

V: TRBV4-3
D: TRBD1
size: -
J: TRBJ2-5
CDR3: CASGLDRVETQYF
DNA: TGCGCCAGTGGATTGGACAGGGTAGAGACCCAGTACTTC

V: TRBV30
D: TRBD1
size: few
J: TRBJ2-7
CDR3: CAWSGVVGNRGF
DNA: TGTGCCTGGAGTGGTGTGGTGGGCAACAGGGGCTTC

V: TRBV5-1
D: -
size: -
J: TRBJ2-7
CDR3: CASSPRTQQSYEQYF
DNA: TGCGCCAGCAGCCCGCGGACTCAGCAAAGCTACGAGCAGTACTTC

V: TRBV2
D: TRBD2
size: -
J: TRBJ2-4
CDR3: CASSVGEGKNIQYF
DNA: TGTGCCAGCAGTGTTGGGGAGGGCAAAAACATTCAGTACTTC

V: TRBV15
D: TRBD1
size: -
J: TRBJ1-2
CDR3: CATSREGQGLSGYTF
DNA: TGTGCCACCAGCAGAGAAGGACAGGGGCTAAGTGGCTACACCTTC

V: TRBV5-4
D: -
size: once
J: TRBJ2-5
CDR3: CASSRGTFQETQYF
DNA: TGTGCCAGCAGCAGGGGAACTTTCCAAGAGACCCAGTACTTC

V: TRBV5-1
D: -
size: -
J: TRBJ1-1
CDR3: CASSRSQGTEAFF
DNA: TGCGCCAGCAGCCGATCACAGGGTACTGAAGCTTTCTTT

V: TRBV7-2
D: TRBD2
size: -
J: TRBJ2-5
CDR3: CASSTRTGTSGSRWETQYF
DNA: TGTGCCAGCAGCACCCGCACTGGGACTAGCGGGAGTCGGTGGGAGACCCAGTACTTC

V: TRBV14
D: -
size: -
J: TRBJ2-7
CDR3: CASSHATTNYEQYF
DNA: TGTGCCAGCAGCCATGCGACTACCAACTACGAGCAGTACTTC

V: TRBV6-4
D: -
size: -
J: TRBJ2-6
CDR3: CASRPGISGANVLTF
DNA: TGTGCCAGCAGACCAGGGATCTCTGGGGCCAACGTCCTGACTTTC

V: TRBV5-1
D: TRBD2
size: -
J: TRBJ2-4
CDR3: CASSLGLAGANIQYF
DNA: TGCGCCAGCAGCTTAGGACTAGCGGGGGCAAACATTCAGTACTTC

V: TRBV2
D: -
size: -
J: TRBJ2-1
CDR3: CASRQRGNVQGEQFF
DNA: TGTGCCAGCAGACAGCGGGGGAATGTACAGGGGGAGCAGTTCTTC

V: TRBV5-1
D: -
size: -
J: TRBJ1-3
CDR3: CASSLDGLAGNTIYF
DNA: TGCGCCAGCAGCTTGGACGGGTTGGCTGGAAACACCATATATTTT

V: TRBV5-1
D: -
size: -
J: TRBJ1-1
CDR3: CASSTTRGNTEAFF
DNA: TGCGCCAGCAGCACGACCAGGGGGAACACTGAAGCTTTCTTT

V: TRBV27
D: TRBD1
size: -
J: TRBJ2-7
CDR3: CATRQGADEQYF
DNA: TGTGCCACCCGACAGGGGGCGGACGAGCAGTACTTC

V: TRBV11-2
D: -
size: -
J: TRBJ2-1
CDR3: CASSFSRGEQFF
DNA: TGTGCCAGCAGCTTTTCGAGAGGGGAGCAGTTCTTC

V: TRBV6-6
D: TRBD1
size: -
J: TRBJ1-1
CDR3: CASSSPGQSNTEAFF
DNA: TGTGCCAGCAGCTCACCGGGACAGTCGAACACTGAAGCTTTCTTT

V: TRBV5-5
D: TRBD2
size: -
J: TRBJ2-1
CDR3: CASSLWGGSSYNEQFF
DNA: TGTGCCAGCAGCCTCTGGGGCGGGAGTTCCTACAATGAGCAGTTCTTC

V: TRBV7-2
D: TRBD2
size: -
J: TRBJ2-1
CDR3: CASAPRGGRYNEQFF
DNA: TGTGCCAGCGCCCCCCGGGGCGGGAGGTACAATGAGCAGTTCTTC

V: TRBV10-3
D: TRBD2
size: -
J: TRBJ2-1
CDR3: CAISESRLAPPNNEQFF
DNA: TGTGCCATCAGTGAGTCAAGACTAGCGCCCCCGAACAATGAGCAGTTCTTC

V: TRBV7-8
D: TRBD2
size: -
J: TRBJ2-5
CDR3: CASSALAGDVETQYF
DNA: TGTGCCAGCAGCGCCCTTGCGGGAGACGTGGAGACCCAGTACTTC

V: TRBV5-1
D: TRBD2
size: -
J: TRBJ2-5
CDR3: CASSLTGGETQYF
DNA: TGCGCCAGCAGCTTAACGGGAGGAGAGACCCAGTACTTC

V: TRBV19
D: -
size: -
J: TRBJ1-1
CDR3: CASSTTANTEAFF
DNA: TGTGCCAGTAGCACCACAGCGAACACTGAAGCTTTCTTT

V: TRBV12-1
D: -
size: -
J: TRBJ2-3
CDR3: CASSFAQGRTDTQYF
DNA: TGTGCCAGCAGCTTTGCACAGGGACGCACAGATACGCAGTATTTT

V: TRBV6-1
D: -
size: -
J: TRBJ2-1
CDR3: CASSVVSINDYNEQFF
DNA: TGTGCCAGCAGTGTAGTATCGATTAACGACTACAATGAGCAGTTCTTC

V: TRBV28
D: -
size: -
J: TRBJ2-7
CDR3: CASSLDTFYEQYF
DNA: TGTGCCAGCAGTTTGGACACCTTCTACGAGCAGTACTTC

V: TRBV6-1
D: -
size: -
J: TRBJ1-2
CDR3: CASRGDGLSNYGYTF
DNA: TGTGCCAGCAGAGGGGACGGACTATCTAACTATGGCTACACCTTC

V: TRBV19
D: -
size: few
J: TRBJ1-1
CDR3: CASIGAGGPRGAFF
DNA: TGTGCCAGTATCGGAGCGGGAGGCCCTCGAGGAGCTTTCTTT

V: TRBV19
D: -
size: -
J: TRBJ1-5
CDR3: CASSIGQRNQPQHF
DNA: TGTGCCAGTAGTATAGGACAGCGCAATCAGCCCCAGCATTTT

V: TRBV13
D: -
size: -
J: TRBJ2-7
CDR3: CASSSFYEQYF
DNA: TGTGCCAGCAGCTCCTTCTACGAGCAGTACTTC

V: TRBV11-2
D: TRBD1
size: few
J: TRBJ1-1
CDR3: CASSLVLGKGQMNTEAFF
DNA: TGTGCCAGCAGCTTAGTACTGGGGAAGGGACAGATGAACACTGAAGCTTTCTTT

V: TRBV7-7
D: TRBD1
size: -
J: TRBJ1-1
CDR3: CASSLGTGMNTEAFF
DNA: TGTGCCAGCAGCTTAGGGACAGGGATGAACACTGAAGCTTTCTTT

V: TRBV5-4
D: -
size: -
J: TRBJ1-2
CDR3: CASSLTGMVNYGYTF
DNA: TGTGCCAGCAGCTTAACAGGGATGGTCAACTATGGCTACACCTTC

V: TRBV7-9
D: TRBD2
size: once
J: TRBJ2-1
CDR3: CASSFRTGTSGRVNIVQFF
DNA: TGTGCCAGCAGCTTCCGAACAGGGACTAGCGGGAGGGTCAACATCGTGCAGTTCTTC